Shown below are 30 T cell receptor beta chains from a single sample sequenced in a study of regulatory T cells in long-lasting Graves disease. Through Arm-PCR of CDR3 regions and iRepertoire HTBI primers, TCR beta libraries were built. TCRdb independently ran MiXCR on the multiplex PCR reads; one entry per CDR3 protein. Of more than 450,000 distinct CDR3 sequences in the sample, around 11% were seen once. Time point given: newly diagnosed GD, antithyroid drugs for less than 3 months. PBMCs provided the RNA from which the TCR library was made. Another study also made use of these data, one on T cells in Graves' hyperthyroidism and ophthalmopathy.

The specimen comprised peripheral blood mononuclear cells (PBMCs), sampled at new diagnosis, from a patient treated with antithyroid drugs. Every receptor here comes from a woman in her 30s with Graves disease.

This clonotype occurred many times. The chain uses TRBV2 and TRBJ2-7; D unresolved. Germline CDR1 and CDR2: SNHLY and FYNNEI. This CDR3 region has 13 residues. Trimming took off 4 bases at V and 2 bases at J, with 9 bases between the two ends. In nucleotides, the CDR3 is TGTGCCAGCAGTGGAACAGTCCCCTACGAGCAGTACTTC. Translation: CASSGTVPYEQYF.

A word on this clonotype: Germline and junction disagree at one end, which may indicate a read error. The chain employs TRBV20-1 and TRBJ2-7; 11 nucleotides match TRBD2. The CDR3 spans 17 residues. Germline-derived CDR1 and CDR2 are DFQATT and SNEGSKA (reference sequence). The DNA for the CDR3 is TGCAGTGCTCAAGGACTAGCGGGCCCGTTAGTTATTTACGATCAGTACTTC. It specifies CSAQGLAGPLVIYDQYF.

This clonotype appeared a few times. V gene TRBV9 combines with J gene TRBJ2-3; no clear D. V was clipped by 0 bases and J by 0 bases, with 8 bases between them. CDR1 is SGDLS and CDR2 is YYNGEE in the germline V gene. This CDR3 region has 15 residues. CDR3 bases: TGTGCCAGCAGCGTAGAGGGTCAGAGCACAGATACGCAGTATTTT. As protein: CASSVEGQSTDTQYF.

V usage is TRBV15 and J usage is TRBJ2-1, with 8 nucleotides matching TRBD2. This CDR3 has 17 amino acids. CDR1 and CDR2 from the germline V gene are LNHNV and YYDKDF (reference sequence). J lost 4 bases, V lost 0 bases, and 8 bases had no gene match. The CDR3 nucleotides are TGTGCCACCAGCAGAGAAGAGGGACTAGTCACATACAATGAGCAGTTCTTC. Its translation is CATSREEGLVTYNEQFF.

The rearrangement uses TRBV24-1 and TRBJ2-3; TRBD2 aligns across 7 bases. V shed 7 bases and J 2 bases; nucleotides not matched to a gene: 5. In germline, CDR1 is KGHDR, CDR2 SFDVKD. The CDR3 covers 14 residues. CDR3 bases: TGTGCCACCAGCCCGGGGGGTGACACAGATACGCAGTATTTT. Translation: CATSPGGDTDTQYF.

This clonotype was seen ten or more times. J is TRBJ2-1 and V is TRBV20-1; possibly TRBD1 for D (6 bases). The CDR3 runs to 12 residues. Germline V gene sequence: CDR1 DFQATT, CDR2 SNEGSKA (reference sequence). The V and J ends lost 2 bases and 8 bases respectively, with 10 bases between them. In nucleotides, the CDR3 is TGCAGTGCTAGAAGGGGGACGGATGAGCAGTTCTTC. Translating it yields CSARRGTDEQFF.

The chain combines TRBV20-1 with TRBJ1-5, with D uncertain. V was pared by 6 bases and J by 0 bases, with 6 bases between. The CDR3 is made up of 12 amino acids. Germline values: CDR1 DFQATT, CDR2 SNEGSKA (reference sequence). CDR3 nucleotides: TGCAGTGCCACAAATAGCAATCAGCCCCAGCATTTT. Encoded protein: CSATNSNQPQHF.

The sample holds many counts of this clonotype. This chain links TRBV24-1 with TRBJ2-1; 7 nucleotides align to TRBD2. The CDR3 runs to 15 residues. Germline V gene lookup returns CDR1 KGHDR and CDR2 SFDVKD. The V segment lost 1 base and the J segment 8 bases; nucleotides outside the gene matches: 7. The CDR3 DNA reads TGTGCCACCAGTGATTTTGCGGGAGATCGACATGAGCAGTTCTTC. Protein sequence: CATSDFAGDRHEQFF.

This clonotype was seen only a few times. V is TRBV4-3 and J is TRBJ2-7; D is ambiguous. Germline V gene lookup returns CDR1 LGHNA and CDR2 YSLEER. This CDR3 contains 15 residues. V lost 0 bases, J lost 4 bases, and 13 bases lay in between. The CDR3 coding sequence is TGCGCCAGCAGCCAAGAAGGGCAGGTCGGGTACGAGCAGTACTTC. Translated: CASSQEGQVGYEQYF.

At least ten counts were recorded for this clonotype. CDR3 loop: CASSTWAGGIYGYTF. Written as DNA, the CDR3 is TGTGCCAGCAGCACCTGGGCAGGGGGGATCTATGGCTACACCTTC. The V and J genes are TRBV3-1 and TRBJ1-2; the match to TRBD1 covers 7 bases. Germline V gene sequence: CDR1 LGHDT, CDR2 YNNKEL (reference sequence). This CDR3 spans 15 amino acids. V gave up 5 bases and J gave up 4 bases; unmatched junction bases: 10.

A remark on this clonotype: A much larger clonotype is one base distant, so this may be a read error. The V call is TRBV12-5, the J call TRBJ2-3; possibly TRBD1 or TRBD2 for D (6 bases each). The germline CDR1 and CDR2 sequences are LGHNT and FRNRAP. V was cut by 6 bases and J by 6 bases, with 10 bases left in between. The CDR3 has 12 residues. CDR3 in amino acids: CASGRGRDTQYF. As DNA, the CDR3 is TGTGCTAGTGGCCGGGGGCGGGATACGCAGTATTTT. Full variable domain (outside the CDR3, taken from reference TRBV12-5 and TRBJ2-3): DARVTQTPRHKVTEMGQEVTMRCQPILGHNTVFWYRQTMMQGLELLAYFRNRAPLDDSGMPKDRFSAEMPDATLATLKIQPSEPRDSAVYFCASGRGRDTQYFGPGTRLTVL.

CDR3 nucleotides: TGCGCCAGCAGCCAAGACTCAGGGGGGTATGGCTACACCTTC. Residues: CASSQDSGGYGYTF. The gene calls are TRBV4-3 and TRBJ1-2, with 7 bases aligning to TRBD1. The CDR3 has 14 residues. Trimming cost V 0 bases and J 5 bases; bases outside gene matches: 3. The germline V gene encodes CDR1 LGHNA and CDR2 YSLEER.

This clonotype has ten or more counts. The chain is built from TRBV5-6 and TRBJ2-7; D gene unclear. Germline CDR1 SGHDT, CDR2 YYEEEE. V was clipped by 0 bases and J by 0 bases, with 10 bases between them. The CDR3 runs to 15 residues. The CDR3 sequence is CASSLASTASYEQYF. As DNA, the CDR3 is TGTGCCAGCAGCTTGGCGTCGACTGCCTCCTACGAGCAGTACTTC.

This clonotype was observed many times. V is TRBV2 and J is TRBJ2-1; D call uncertain. Germline lookup yields CDR1 SNHLY and CDR2 FYNNEI. The CDR3 spans 13 residues. V lost 6 bases and J lost 8, with 14 bases in between. The CDR3 protein is CASSRPTLDEQFF. The CDR3 bases are TGTGCCAGCAGCCGACCAACTTTGGATGAGCAGTTCTTC.

V and J are TRBV4-1 and TRBJ2-5; D call uncertain. The CDR3 is 13 amino acids. Germline V lookup: CDR1 MGHRA, CDR2 YSYEKL. Trimming shortened V by 2 bases and J by 4 bases, and 8 bases separated the two germline ends. CDR3: CASSQSLLETQYF. As DNA, the CDR3 is TGCGCCAGCAGCCAATCACTCCTAGAGACCCAGTACTTC.

This clonotype was seen ten or more times. This chain links TRBV7-8 with TRBJ1-2; 9 bases agree with TRBD1. V dropped 0 bases and J dropped 7; count of bases not matched to a gene: 6. CDR3 length equals 15 residues. Germline-derived CDR1 and CDR2 are SGHVS and FQNEAQ. The CDR3 protein is CASSLAGTGWSGYTF. The DNA of the CDR3 is TGTGCCAGCAGCTTAGCCGGGACAGGGTGGAGTGGCTACACCTTC.

The sample holds a few counts of this clonotype. V usage is TRBV9 and J usage is TRBJ2-7; no clear D. This CDR3 comprises 15 residues. Germline lookup yields CDR1 SGDLS and CDR2 YYNGEE. Trimming pared 4 bases from V and 2 bases from J, leaving 16 bases between. DNA of the CDR3: TGTGCCAGCAGCCTCTCGGCAGGACGACCCTACGAGCAGTACTTC. Protein sequence: CASSLSAGRPYEQYF.

Many counts were recorded for this clonotype. The chain carries TRBV28 and TRBJ1-2; possibly TRBD1 for D (5 bases). The CDR3 is 14 amino acids. CDR1 MDHEN and CDR2 SYDVKM come from the germline V gene. V was shortened by 9 bases and J by 1 base, with 15 bases between the two germline ends. CDR3 residues: CASLHLQDNYGYTF. For the CDR3, the DNA is TGTGCCAGTCTACATCTACAGGATAACTATGGCTACACCTTC.

The table lists this clonotype with many counts. The rearrangement joins TRBV6-1 to TRBJ2-7; no firm D call. This CDR3 has 15 amino acids. Germline V gives CDR1 MNHNS, CDR2 SASEGT. Between the trimmed V and J ends, which lost 2 bases and 0 bases, there was a span of 11 bases. The CDR3 sequence: CASSEQPWSSYEQYF. Written as DNA, the CDR3 is TGTGCCAGCAGTGAACAACCCTGGAGCTCCTACGAGCAGTACTTC.

This clonotype was seen a handful of times. The chain combines TRBV7-2 with TRBJ2-3, with 7 bases matching TRBD1. J was trimmed by 1 base and V by 4 bases; bases with no gene match: 5. Per germline, CDR1 SGHTA and CDR2 FQGNSA. The CDR3 consists of 15 residues. CDR3 sequence reads: CASSSGQWGTDTQYF. Here the CDR3 DNA reads TGTGCCAGCAGCTCGGGACAGTGGGGCACAGATACGCAGTATTTT.

This clonotype was detected a few times. This chain joins TRBV7-2 and TRBJ2-3; 8 nucleotides match TRBD1. CDR3 size: 16 residues. Germline V gives CDR1 SGHTA, CDR2 FQGNSA. V lost 5 bases, J lost 1 base, and 8 bases stayed unmatched. CDR3 sequence (DNA): TGTGCCAGCAGCCCCGACAGGGGCCGGGGCACAGATACGCAGTATTTT. As protein: CASSPDRGRGTDTQYF. The variable domain in full, completed from reference TRBV7-2 and TRBJ2-3, reads GAGVSQSPSNKVTEKGKDVELRCDPISGHTALYWYRQSLGQGLEFLIYFQGNSAPDKSGLPSDRFSAERTGGSVSTLTIQRTQQEDSAVYLCASSPDRGRGTDTQYFGPGTRLTVL.

In the case of this clonotype: A read error is the likely source, as a far larger clone sits one nucleotide away. J is TRBJ1-6 and V is TRBV6-2 or TRBV6-3; D may be TRBD1 (6 bases). Germline V gene lookup returns CDR1 MNHEY and CDR2 SVGEGT. The V gene lost 7 bases and the J gene lost 7 bases, with 14 bases spanning the gap. The CDR3 loop spans 14 amino acids. This CDR3 reads CASTSTGSNSPLHF. The CDR3 nucleotides read TGTGCCAGCACCTCGACAGGATCCAATTCACCCCTCCACTTT.

There are many counts of this clonotype. This rearrangement joins TRBV9 to TRBJ1-4; tentatively, D is TRBD1 (6 bases). Deletions cut 0 bases from V and 2 bases from J, with 11 bases between. The CDR3 length is 16 residues. Germline V gives CDR1 SGDLS, CDR2 YYNGEE. DNA for the CDR3: TGTGCCAGCAGCGTAGGGGGGGCGTTGACTAATGAAAAACTGTTTTTT. Its translation: CASSVGGALTNEKLFF.

This clonotype showed up just a few times. The rearrangement uses TRBV19 and TRBJ2-4, with 7 nucleotides matching TRBD2. V shed 3 bases and J 6 bases; nucleotides not matched to a gene: 8. CDR3 length: 15 residues. Germline CDR1 LNHDA, CDR2 SQIVND (reference sequence). CDR3: CASSIDGWGGNIQYF. CDR3 DNA: TGTGCCAGTAGTATCGATGGGTGGGGGGGAAACATTCAGTACTTC.

The V and J genes are TRBV4-1 and TRBJ1-5; 7 bases match TRBD1. Trimming at V came to 0 bases and at J to 7 bases, leaving 12 bases not matched to a gene. The CDR3 loop spans 17 amino acids. The germline CDR1 and CDR2 sequences are MGHRA and YSYEKL. In nucleotides, the CDR3 is TGCGCCAGCAGCCAAGATTGGGGGACAGTGAAGAACCAGCCCCAGCATTTT. This codes for CASSQDWGTVKNQPQHF.

The rearrangement uses TRBV20-1 and TRBJ1-3, with TRBD1 matching over 7 bases. The trim removed 3 bases at V and 0 bases at J, leaving 5 bases unmatched. The CDR3 totals 15 residues. Germline loops: CDR1 DFQATT, CDR2 SNEGSKA (reference sequence). CDR3 region: CSASTGVSSGNTIYF. The DNA for the CDR3 is TGCAGTGCTAGCACAGGGGTATCCTCTGGAAACACCATATATTTT.

This clonotype has a count of ten or more. The chain carries TRBV18 and TRBJ1-1, with TRBD1 as a possible D gene (5 bases). V was pared by 5 bases and J by 2 bases, with 18 bases between. Germline-derived CDR1 and CDR2 are KGHSH and LQKENI. The CDR3 has 16 amino acids. In DNA form, the CDR3 reads TGTGCCAGCTCATCCATGAACAGGAGGGGCAACACTGAAGCTTTCTTT. Translation: CASSSMNRRGNTEAFF. Full variable domain (rest looked up from reference TRBV18 and TRBJ1-1): NAGVMQNPRHLVRRRGQEARLRCSPMKGHSHVYWYRQLPEEGLKFMVYLQKENIIDESGMPKERFSAEFPKEGPSILRIQQVVRGDSAAYFCASSSMNRRGNTEAFFGQGTRLTVV.

The chain combines TRBV2 with TRBJ1-5, with D possibly being TRBD1 (5 bases). This CDR3 contains 14 residues. Germline lookup yields CDR1 SNHLY and CDR2 FYNNEI. V lost 3 bases, J lost 5 bases, and 11 bases lay in between. The CDR3, as DNA: TGTGCCAGCAGTGAGGGGAGGGACTATCAGCCCCAGCATTTT. This encodes CASSEGRDYQPQHF.

This clonotype was recorded at least ten times. The chain couples TRBV2 to TRBJ2-7, with 7 nucleotides matching TRBD2. The CDR3 consists of 14 residues. J gave up 3 bases and V 3 bases, and 5 bases lay outside the gene matches. CDR1 SNHLY and CDR2 FYNNEI come from the germline V gene. CDR3 coding DNA: TGTGCCAGCAGTGACACTAGCGCGAGCTACGAGCAGTACTTC. Its translation: CASSDTSASYEQYF.

In its sample, this clonotype was seen many times. This sequence joins TRBV2 and TRBJ2-7; a weak D match, TRBD2 (5 bases). CDR3 size: 14 residues. Germline V gene data show CDR1 as SNHLY and CDR2 as FYNNEI. V was clipped by 5 bases and J by 0 bases, with 11 bases between them. In DNA, the CDR3 is TGTGCCAGCAGTTGGAGCGGTACCTCCTACGAGCAGTACTTC. Translation: CASSWSGTSYEQYF.